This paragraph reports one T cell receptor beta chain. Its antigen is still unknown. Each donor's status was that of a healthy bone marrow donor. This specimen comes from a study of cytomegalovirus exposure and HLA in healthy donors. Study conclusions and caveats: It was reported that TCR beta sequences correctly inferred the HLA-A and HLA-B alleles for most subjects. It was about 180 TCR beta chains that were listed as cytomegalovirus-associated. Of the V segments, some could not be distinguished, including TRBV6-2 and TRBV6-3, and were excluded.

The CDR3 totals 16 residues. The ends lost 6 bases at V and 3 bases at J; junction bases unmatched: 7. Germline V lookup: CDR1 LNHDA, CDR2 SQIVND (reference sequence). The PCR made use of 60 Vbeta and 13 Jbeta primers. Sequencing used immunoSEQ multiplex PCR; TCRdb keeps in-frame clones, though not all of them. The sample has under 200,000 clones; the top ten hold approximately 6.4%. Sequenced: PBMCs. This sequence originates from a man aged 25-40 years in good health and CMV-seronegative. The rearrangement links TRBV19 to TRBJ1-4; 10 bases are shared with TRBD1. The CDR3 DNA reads TGTGCCAGTAGCCTGACAGGGGGCTGGCCTAATGAAAAACTGTTTTTT. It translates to CASSLTGGWPNEKLFF.